This TCR beta chain was recorded in a study of beta chain features in type 1 diabetes. Sequencing targeted expressed TCRB transcripts, as all isolated RNA had been reverse transcribed. Repertoires were generated with immunoSEQ multiplex PCR, while TCRdb's copy carries only in-frame clones and drops some. The sample lists 680,000 or so clones; around 15% were seen once. V was trimmed by 5 bases and J by 9 bases, leaving 15 bases between them. Germline CDR1 and CDR2: SGHTA and FQGNSA. This CDR3 contains 13 residues. The chain uses TRBV7-2 and TRBJ2-3; maybe TRBD2 (5 bases). The TCR was taken from a man younger than 35 in good health. The sample was naive CD4+ T cells from blood. CDR3: CASSPSGGETQYF. CDR3 nucleotide sequence: TGTGCCAGCAGCCCCTCCGGTGGGGAGACGCAGTATTTT. Together with reference TRBV7-2 and TRBJ2-3, the CDR3 gives the full variable domain: GAGVSQSPSNKVTEKGKDVELRCDPISGHTALYWYRQSLGQGLEFLIYFQGNSAPDKSGLPSDRFSAERTGGSVSTLTIQRTQQEDSAVYLCASSPSGGETQYFGPGTRLTVL.